The subject of this entry is one TCR beta chain. The data are from a study of blood T cell repertoires in COVID-19. Across the whole study: Samples taken during acute and convalescent COVID-19 were collected in the United States, Italy and Spain. Sources were T cells, B-cell-depleted T cells, or PBMCs; the material itself was cDNA or gDNA.

As originally analysed: Amplifying reference gene primers gave estimates of nucleated cell counts. Using immunoSEQ multiplex PCR, the repertoire was profiled, and TCRdb retains in-frame clones only, with some absent. V, J and clone size were drawn from that table, and D and trimming were deduced from the DNA. Of 290,000 or so clones in the sample, roughly 87% were seen once. Germline CDR1 and CDR2: LGHDT and YNNKEL (reference sequence). CDR3 length: 16 residues. V dropped 3 bases and J dropped 3 bases, with 14 bases sitting between them. The sequenced sample was peripheral blood. The chain has TRBV3-1 (or the pseudogene TRBV3-2) and TRBJ1-4; the D gene is possibly TRBD1 (6 bases). The TCR originated in a man aged 18 to 30 with active or convalescent COVID-19. DNA for the CDR3: TGTGCCAGCAGCCAGACTCAGGGGCCCCCTAATGAAAAACTGTTTTTT. Its protein is CASSQTQGPPNEKLFF.